Below, 14 T cell receptor beta chains from the same sample are listed, as sequenced in a study of metastatic and nonmetastatic thyroid tumors. TCRdb ran MiXCR on the PCR reads. The sample has 35,000 to 50,000 clones, 9.5% to 13% seen once. Every patient was untreated before thyroid surgery. The specimen sequenced was blood. Receptors originate from a male donor with papillary thyroid cancer or a benign thyroid nodule (not recorded which). Some clones in this sample may be carry-over from other donors' samples.

This clone has more than one count but fewer than ten. The chain has TRBV18 and TRBJ1-2; D is undetermined. Germline CDR1 and CDR2: KGHSH and LQKENI. Trimming left V 6 bases short and J 3 bases short, with 14 bases between. The CDR3 runs to 14 residues. The CDR3 nucleotides are TGTGCCAGCTCGACCGGACCTGGAGACTATGGCTACACCTTC. Protein product: CASSTGPGDYGYTF.

This clone appeared many times. V and J are TRBV10-2 and TRBJ2-7, with no clear D. From germline, CDR1 is WSHSY and CDR2 SAAADI. The CDR3 loop spans 14 amino acids. V lost 3 bases to trimming and J lost 4 bases, with 13 bases between them. CDR3 coding DNA: TGCGCCAGCAGTGAAGCCGGGTCTAGGTACGAGCAGTACTTC. Translated: CASSEAGSRYEQYF.

This clone was picked up many times. This chain uses TRBV19 with TRBJ2-7, with 8 nucleotides matching TRBD1. The V gene end was trimmed by 8 bases and the J gene end by 4 bases; junction bases not matched to a gene: 7. The CDR3 contains 13 residues. Per germline, CDR1 LNHDA and CDR2 SQIVND (reference sequence). The CDR3 nucleotides read TGTGCCAGTTGGGACAGGAGAACTTACGAGCAGTACTTC. Encoded protein: CASWDRRTYEQYF.

This clone has ten or more counts. V and J are TRBV20-1 and TRBJ2-7; D may be TRBD2 (6 bases). CDR1 DFQATT and CDR2 SNEGSKA come from the germline V gene (reference sequence). The V gene lost 0 bases and the J gene lost 0 bases, with 18 bases spanning the gap. The CDR3 is 17 residues long. For the CDR3, the DNA is TGCAGTGCTAGAGATCTCGAGGCGACTAGTTTCTCCTACGAGCAGTACTTC. Protein product: CSARDLEATSFSYEQYF.

At least ten counts were recorded for this clone. This may be a read error, as it is one base from a much larger clone. This chain links TRBV7-2 with TRBJ2-5, with unresolved D. There are 12 residues in the CDR3. V was shortened by 1 base and J by 1 base, with 1 base between the two germline ends. The germline CDR1 and CDR2 sequences are SGHTA and FQGNSA. The CDR3: CASSLGQETQYF. The CDR3 nucleotides read TGTGCCAGCAGCTTAGGCCAAGAGACCCAGTACTTC.

In its sample, this clone was seen many times. This sequence joins TRBV4-1 and TRBJ1-1, with 10 bases matching TRBD1. Germline CDR1 MGHRA, CDR2 YSYEKL. With V trimmed by 2 bases and J by 5 bases, 5 bases remained unmatched. This CDR3 has 15 residues. The CDR3, as DNA: TGCGCCAGCAGCCAAACGACAGGGGGCTTGACTGAAGCTTTCTTT. This translates into CASSQTTGGLTEAFF.

This clone showed up many times. V is TRBV11-1 and J is TRBJ1-2, with 8 nucleotides matching TRBD1. Per germline, CDR1 SGHAT and CDR2 FQDESV (reference sequence). V shed 4 bases, J shed 8 bases, and the junction held 12 bases outside the gene matches. This CDR3 is built from 15 residues. Here the CDR3 DNA reads TGTGCCAGCAGCTATTCAGGGGGCGCCTTGGTAGGCTACACCTTC. Translation: CASSYSGGALVGYTF.

In its sample, this clone was seen many times. The chain links TRBV6-6 to TRBJ1-3; D is unresolved. The V and J ends lost 3 bases and 3 bases respectively, with 9 bases between them. CDR3 size: 14 residues. Per germline, CDR1 MNHNY and CDR2 SVGAGI (reference sequence). The CDR3 spells CASSYLGFGNTIYF. The CDR3 coding sequence is TGTGCCAGCAGTTATCTCGGGTTTGGAAACACCATATATTTT.

This clone was detected many times. The rearrangement uses TRBV6-6 and TRBJ2-5, with 10 bases fitting TRBD1. The CDR3 consists of 16 residues. With 2 bases clipped from V and 3 bases from J, the junction kept 6 bases outside the gene matches. Germline V gene sequence: CDR1 MNHNY, CDR2 SVGAGI (reference sequence). The CDR3 region is CASSYLLGQGKETQYF. The CDR3 nucleotides are TGTGCCAGCAGTTACCTTCTGGGACAGGGGAAAGAGACCCAGTACTTC.

This clone was detected ten times or more. The CDR3 DNA is TGTGCCAGCAGCTTAGGGCTGGTGGGGGACAATGAGCAGTTCTTC. It encodes CASSLGLVGDNEQFF. The chain combines TRBV7-9 with TRBJ2-1; D assignment may be TRBD1 or TRBD2 (5 bases each). This CDR3 comprises 15 residues. The ends were cut back, 1 base at V and 5 bases at J, with 12 bases in the middle. Per the germline V gene, CDR1 is SEHNR and CDR2 is FQNEAQ (reference sequence).

This clone has a count of ten or more. The J gene is TRBJ2-7, the V gene TRBV7-2; a weak D match, TRBD1 (5 bases). The germline V and J ends were trimmed by 1 base and 0 bases, with 10 bases remaining between them. Germline CDR1 reads SGHTA; CDR2 reads FQGNSA. CDR3 length: 15 amino acids. The CDR3 loop reads CASSLGQGLSYEQYF. CDR3 nucleotides: TGTGCCAGCAGCTTAGGGCAGGGTCTCTCCTACGAGCAGTACTTC. The full variable domain, in which reference TRBV7-2 and TRBJ2-7 provide the parts outside the CDR3, is GAGVSQSPSNKVTEKGKDVELRCDPISGHTALYWYRQSLGQGLEFLIYFQGNSAPDKSGLPSDRFSAERTGGSVSTLTIQRTQQEDSAVYLCASSLGQGLSYEQYFGPGTRLTVT.

This clone is medium-sized in the sample. The chain recombines TRBV6-1 with TRBJ2-7; perhaps TRBD1 as D (6 bases). Trimming stripped 5 bases from V and 2 bases from J, with 13 bases between. The CDR3 covers 14 residues. Germline-derived CDR1 and CDR2 are MNHNS and SASEGT. The CDR3 DNA reads TGTGCCAGCAGTTCGGCAGGGGCCCCCTACGAGCAGTACTTC. Translating gives CASSSAGAPYEQYF.

This clone was seen a handful of times. A much larger clone differs from this one at a single base, so this may be a read error. The chain joins TRBV6-1 to TRBJ2-6, with D uncertain. CDR3 size: 17 residues. Germline V gives CDR1 MNHNS, CDR2 SASEGT. V lost 4 bases and J lost 0, with 13 bases in between. This CDR3 is CASSGPNEASGANVLTF. In nucleotides, the CDR3 is TGTGCCAGCAGTGGACCCAATGAAGCCTCTGGGGCCAACGTCCTGACTTTC.

The chain has TRBV30 and TRBJ1-3, with TRBD1 as a possible D gene (5 bases). Germline CDR1 and CDR2: GTSNPN and SVGIG (reference sequence). V dropped 0 bases and J dropped 4 bases, with 19 bases sitting between them. The CDR3 totals 17 residues. The CDR3 DNA sequence: TGTGCCTGGAGTGTAGGGCAGGGCACTGGTTCGGGAAACACCATATATTTT. Translated, it gives CAWSVGQGTGSGNTIYF.